The 17 T cell receptor beta chains given below trace back to one sample, sequenced in a study of blood T cell repertoires in COVID-19. TCRdb's copy holds only in-frame clones and misses some; the assay was immunoSEQ multiplex PCR. The data contain some 46,000 clones, 80% to 90% of them singletons. Material for sequencing was peripheral blood. These receptors were obtained from a man aged 50-60 years with acute or convalescent COVID-19.

The rearrangement uses TRBV5-4 and TRBJ1-2; possible D gene TRBD1, 6 bases. CDR1 and CDR2 (germline): SGHNT, YYREEE (reference sequence). V was shortened by 5 bases and J by 6 bases, with 14 bases between the two germline ends. The CDR3 consists of 13 residues. The CDR3 spells CASSSQGVHGYTF. The CDR3 bases are TGTGCCAGCAGTTCACAGGGTGTCCATGGCTACACCTTC. Full variable domain (outside the CDR3, taken from reference TRBV5-4 and TRBJ1-2): ETGVTQSPTHLIKTRGQQVTLRCSSQSGHNTVSWYQQALGQGPQFIFQYYREEENGRGNFPPRFSGLQFPNYSSELNVNALELDDSALYLCASSSQGVHGYTFGSGTRLTVV.

The CDR3: CASSVDPRDTEAFF. The DNA of the CDR3 is TGTGCCAGCAGCGTAGATCCCAGGGACACTGAAGCTTTCTTT. V is TRBV9 and J is TRBJ1-1, with D tentatively TRBD1 (5 bases). The germline V gene has CDR1 SGDLS and CDR2 YYNGEE. The CDR3 spans 14 residues. The V end lost 0 bases, the J end lost 3 bases, and 9 bases lay between the germline ends.

This clone was counted only a few times. V gene TRBV7-9 combines with J gene TRBJ1-1; no clear D gene. The CDR3 is made up of 14 amino acids. Germline CDR1 SEHNR, CDR2 FQNEAQ (reference sequence). Trimming pared 5 bases from V and 8 bases from J, leaving 18 bases between. The chain's CDR3 is CASSPFSLRGEAFF. The CDR3 DNA reads as TGTGCCAGCAGCCCCTTTTCCCTGCGCGGGGAAGCTTTCTTT.

The rearrangement uses TRBV19 and TRBJ1-6; 8 bases are a match to TRBD1. The V gene's germline CDR1 is LNHDA and CDR2 SQIVND (reference sequence). V shed 5 bases, J shed 9 bases, and the junction held 12 bases outside the gene matches. The CDR3 has 16 amino acids. CDR3 protein: CASSYRLDRGVSPLHF. CDR3 coding DNA: TGTGCCAGTAGTTACCGACTCGACAGGGGAGTTTCACCCCTCCACTTT.

In this sample, this clone turned up once. The CDR3 loop reads CASKDRAYNEQFF. The DNA for the CDR3 is TGTGCCAGCAAGGACAGGGCCTACAATGAGCAGTTCTTC. This sequence joins TRBV6-5 and TRBJ2-1; TRBD1 matches 8 bases. V was pared by 7 bases and J by 2 bases, with 1 base of the junction left unmatched. Germline assignment: CDR1 MNHEY and CDR2 SVGAGI. The CDR3 length is 13 residues.

The chain combines TRBV6-5 with TRBJ1-2; 9 bases are a match to TRBD1. Germline-derived CDR1 and CDR2 are MNHEY and SVGAGI. This CDR3 has 16 residues. The ends lost 2 bases at V and 2 bases at J; junction bases unmatched: 6. CDR3 nucleotides: TGTGCCAGCAGTTACACTACCGGGACAGGGAACTATGGCTACACCTTC. Translating gives CASSYTTGTGNYGYTF.

The genes are TRBV25-1 and TRBJ1-1; the match to TRBD1 covers 11 bases. The ends lost 3 bases at V and 5 bases at J; junction bases unmatched: 5. CDR3 length equals 15 residues. From germline, CDR1 is MGHDK and CDR2 SYGVNS. The CDR3 region is CASSDPGQGGTEAFF. The CDR3 coding sequence is TGTGCCAGCAGTGACCCGGGACAGGGGGGTACTGAAGCTTTCTTT.

J is TRBJ1-4 and V is TRBV2; no clear D gene. Trimming pared 6 bases from V and 1 base from J, leaving 15 bases between. Germline V gene sequence: CDR1 SNHLY, CDR2 FYNNEI. The CDR3 loop spans 16 amino acids. The CDR3 here is CASSRTLLRTNEKLFF. The CDR3 DNA follows: TGTGCCAGCAGCCGAACACTATTGCGAACTAATGAAAAACTGTTTTTT. Full variable domain (rest looked up from reference TRBV2 and TRBJ1-4): EPEVTQTPSHQVTQMGQEVILRCVPISNHLYFYWYRQILGQKVEFLVSFYNNEISEKSEIFDDQFSVERPDGSNFTLKIRSTKLEDSAMYFCASSRTLLRTNEKLFFGSGTQLSVL.

V gene TRBV14 combines with J gene TRBJ2-3; 9 nucleotides align to TRBD1. This CDR3 has 13 amino acids. Germline CDR1 is SGHDN and CDR2 is FVKESK. Trimming took 10 bases from V and 4 from J; bases not matched to a gene: 6. CDR3 in amino acids: CATATGGADTQYF. CDR3 coding DNA: TGTGCCACCGCTACAGGGGGCGCAGATACGCAGTATTTT.

This chain connects TRBV5-6 to TRBJ1-2; TRBD1 might be the D (6 bases). The germline CDR1 and CDR2 sequences are SGHDT and YYEEEE. Trimming took 4 bases from V and 8 from J, leaving 21 bases between them. The CDR3 length is 15 residues. The CDR3 is CASSPRGATGSGYTF. DNA of the CDR3: TGTGCCAGCAGCCCGCGGGGGGCAACAGGGAGCGGCTACACCTTC. Complete variable domain (other parts from reference TRBV5-6 and TRBJ1-2): DAGVTQSPTHLIKTRGQQVTLRCSPKSGHDTVSWYQQALGQGPQFIFQYYEEEERQRGNFPDRFSGHQFPNYSSELNVNALLLGDSALYLCASSPRGATGSGYTFGSGTRLTVV.

This chain connects TRBV7-8 to TRBJ1-5; D is unclear. Per germline, CDR1 SGHVS and CDR2 FQNEAQ. The ends were cut back, 3 bases at V and 3 bases at J, with 27 bases in the middle. The CDR3 is 20 residues long. The CDR3 sequence: CASSFLSRTEMGYNNQPQHF. Written as DNA, the CDR3 is TGTGCCAGCAGCTTTCTCTCCCGGACTGAAATGGGTTATAACAATCAGCCCCAGCATTTT.

The chain links TRBV19 to TRBJ1-2, with TRBD1 identical over 9 bases. Trimming took 5 bases from V and 8 from J; bases not matched to a gene: 9. The CDR3 spans 14 residues. Germline V gene lookup returns CDR1 LNHDA and CDR2 SQIVND (reference sequence). CDR3: CASSVTQGASGYTF. In nucleotides, the CDR3 is TGTGCCAGTAGTGTAACACAGGGGGCTTCGGGCTACACCTTC. Full variable domain (outside the CDR3, taken from reference TRBV19 and TRBJ1-2): DGGITQSPKYLFRKEGQNVTLSCEQNLNHDAMYWYRQDPGQGLRLIYYSQIVNDFQKGDIAEGYSVSREKKESFPLTVTSAQKNPTAFYLCASSVTQGASGYTFGSGTRLTVV.

The chain recombines TRBV7-3 with TRBJ2-1; 7 bases agree with TRBD2. The V and J ends lost 1 base and 7 bases, in that order; junction bases with no gene match: 10. Germline V lookup: CDR1 SGHTA, CDR2 FQGTGA. The CDR3 consists of 16 residues. CDR3 in DNA: TGTGCCAGCAGCTTAAATGGCGGGAGTATCGTAAATGAGCAGTTCTTC. Protein: CASSLNGGSIVNEQFF.

This chain links TRBV7-2 with TRBJ2-5; 13 nucleotides match TRBD2. The CDR3 consists of 17 residues. Trimming took 1 base from V and 1 from J; bases not matched to a gene: 3. CDR1 SGHTA and CDR2 FQGNSA come from the germline V gene. The chain's CDR3 is CASSLVGTSGIQETQYF. In nucleotides, the CDR3 is TGTGCCAGCAGCTTAGTTGGGACTAGCGGGATCCAAGAGACCCAGTACTTC.

The chain carries TRBV2 and TRBJ2-5; perhaps TRBD1 as D (6 bases). The V end was cut by 7 bases, the J end by 4 bases, with 10 bases between. The germline V gene has CDR1 SNHLY and CDR2 FYNNEI. The CDR3 contains 12 residues. CDR3 sequence reads: CASKGGAETQYF. In nucleotides, the CDR3 is TGTGCCAGCAAAGGGGGTGCAGAGACCCAGTACTTC.

Only one count was recorded for this clone. The rearrangement joins TRBV6-5 to TRBJ2-1, with 7 bases that match TRBD2. V shed 7 bases and J 5 bases; nucleotides not matched to a gene: 11. Germline V gives CDR1 MNHEY, CDR2 SVGAGI. This CDR3 is 15 amino acids long. This chain's CDR3 is CASIERGPDHNEQFF. CDR3 bases: TGTGCCAGCATAGAGCGGGGTCCCGACCACAATGAGCAGTTCTTC.

The chain employs TRBV18 and TRBJ2-2, with D perhaps matching TRBD1 (5 bases). Deletions cut 0 bases from V and 2 bases from J, with 10 bases between. CDR3 size: 16 residues. Germline CDR1 KGHSH, CDR2 LQKENI. The DNA of the CDR3 is TGTGCCAGCTCACCACCGGGGCAGCTAAACACCGGGGAGCTGTTTTTT. Its translation is CASSPPGQLNTGELFF.